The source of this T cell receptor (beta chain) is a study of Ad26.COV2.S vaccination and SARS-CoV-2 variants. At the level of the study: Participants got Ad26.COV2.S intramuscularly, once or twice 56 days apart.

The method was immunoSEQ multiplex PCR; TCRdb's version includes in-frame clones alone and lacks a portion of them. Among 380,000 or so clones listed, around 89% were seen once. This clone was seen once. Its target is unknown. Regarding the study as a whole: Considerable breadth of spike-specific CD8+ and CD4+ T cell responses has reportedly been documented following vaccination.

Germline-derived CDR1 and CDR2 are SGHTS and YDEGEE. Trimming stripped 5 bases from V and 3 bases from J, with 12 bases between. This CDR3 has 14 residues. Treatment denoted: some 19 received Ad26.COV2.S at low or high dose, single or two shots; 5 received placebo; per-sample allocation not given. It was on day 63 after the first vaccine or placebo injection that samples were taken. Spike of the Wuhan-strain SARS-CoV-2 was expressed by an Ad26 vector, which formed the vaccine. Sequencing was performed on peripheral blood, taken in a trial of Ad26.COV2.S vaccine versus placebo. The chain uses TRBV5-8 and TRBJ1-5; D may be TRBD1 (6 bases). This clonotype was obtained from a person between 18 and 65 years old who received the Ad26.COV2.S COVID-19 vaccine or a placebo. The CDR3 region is CASSLHRVNQPQHF. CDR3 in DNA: TGTGCCAGCAGTCTACACAGGGTCAATCAGCCCCAGCATTTT.